The clone carrying this TCR beta chain has at least ten counts. This sample was included in a study of tumor-infiltrating lymphocytes in primary liver carcinoma. For each extraction, RNA and DNA were obtained together from approximately 20-30 mg of unsorted bulk tissue. This CDR3 contains 16 residues. Germline trimming cut 1 base from V and 0 bases from J; bases unmatched to any gene: 5. Germline values: CDR1 SNHLY, CDR2 FYNNEI. Making TCR beta cDNA involved around 500 ng total RNA and a constant-region primer. Nested multiplex PCR, run for three rounds with slightly modified ARM-PCR, yielded TCR beta libraries. Researchers ran the first two PCR rounds for roughly 10 cycles each with TRBV1-TRBV30 forward primers and a C-beta reverse primer. TCRdb re-analysed the multiplex PCR reads in MiXCR, keeping a single row per CDR3 protein. The table has about 19,000 distinct CDR3 sequences, 60% to 85% seen once.

The material sequenced was liver tumor tissue from sampling region 4. Subset reported: tumor region T4, right-lateral pole. The TCR sequence derives from a woman in her thirties with primary liver carcinoma and hepatitis B virus infection. The V gene is TRBV2, the J gene TRBJ2-7, with 8 bases lining up with TRBD2. The CDR3 loop reads CASSEGTGLASYEQYF. The CDR3 DNA is TGTGCCAGCAGTGAAGGTACCGGACTAGCCTCCTACGAGCAGTACTTC.